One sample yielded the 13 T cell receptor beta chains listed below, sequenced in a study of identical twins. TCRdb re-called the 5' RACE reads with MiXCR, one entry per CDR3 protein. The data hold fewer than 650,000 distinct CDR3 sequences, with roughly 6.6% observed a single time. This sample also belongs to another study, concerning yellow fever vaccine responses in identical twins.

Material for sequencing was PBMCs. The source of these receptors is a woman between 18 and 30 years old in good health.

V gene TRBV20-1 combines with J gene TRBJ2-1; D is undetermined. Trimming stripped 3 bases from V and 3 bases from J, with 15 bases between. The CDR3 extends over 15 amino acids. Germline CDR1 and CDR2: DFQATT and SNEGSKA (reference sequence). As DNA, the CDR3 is TGCAGTGCTAGCCCCGACATCGGCGGCTACAATGAGCAGTTCTTC. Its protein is CSASPDIGGYNEQFF.

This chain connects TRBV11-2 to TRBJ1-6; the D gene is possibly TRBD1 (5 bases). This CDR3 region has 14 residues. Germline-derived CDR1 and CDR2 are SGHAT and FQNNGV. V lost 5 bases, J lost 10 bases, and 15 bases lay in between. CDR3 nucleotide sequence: TGTGCCAGCAGCCCAAACCCAGGGAACTCACCCCTCCACTTT. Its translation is CASSPNPGNSPLHF. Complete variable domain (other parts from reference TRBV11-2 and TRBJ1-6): EAGVAQSPRYKIIEKRQSVAFWCNPISGHATLYWYQQILGQGPKLLIQFQNNGVVDDSQLPKDRFSAERLKGVDSTLKIQPAKLEDSAVYLCASSPNPGNSPLHFGNGTRLTVT.

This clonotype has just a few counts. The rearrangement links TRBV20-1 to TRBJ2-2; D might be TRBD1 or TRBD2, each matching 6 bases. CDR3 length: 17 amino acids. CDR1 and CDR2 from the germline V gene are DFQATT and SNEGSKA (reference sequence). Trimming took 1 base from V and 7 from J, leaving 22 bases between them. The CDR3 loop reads CSARAAPALRGDGELFF. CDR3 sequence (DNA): TGCAGTGCTAGAGCCGCACCAGCCCTAAGGGGGGACGGGGAGCTGTTTTTT.

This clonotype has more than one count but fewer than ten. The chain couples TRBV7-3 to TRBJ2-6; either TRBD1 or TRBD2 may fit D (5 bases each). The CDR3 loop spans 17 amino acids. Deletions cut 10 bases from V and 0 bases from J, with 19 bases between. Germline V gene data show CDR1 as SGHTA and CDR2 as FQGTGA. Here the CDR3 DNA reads TGTGCCACCCCCTCCCGGGACGATAACTCTGGGGCCAACGTCCTGACTTTC. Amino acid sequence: CATPSRDDNSGANVLTF.

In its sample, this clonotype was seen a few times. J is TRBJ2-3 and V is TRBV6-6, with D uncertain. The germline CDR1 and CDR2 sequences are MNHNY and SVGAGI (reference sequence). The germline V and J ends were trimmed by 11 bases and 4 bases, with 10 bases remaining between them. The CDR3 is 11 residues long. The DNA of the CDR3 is TGTGCCTCAGCACGTTCAGATACGCAGTATTTT. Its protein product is CASARSDTQYF.

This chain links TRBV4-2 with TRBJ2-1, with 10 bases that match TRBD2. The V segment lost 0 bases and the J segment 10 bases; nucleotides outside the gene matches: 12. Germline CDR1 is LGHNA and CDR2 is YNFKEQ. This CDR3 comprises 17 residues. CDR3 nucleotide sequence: TGTGCCAGCAGCCAAGATAGGGGTTCTAGCGGGAGAGGGGAGCAGTTCTTC. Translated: CASSQDRGSSGRGEQFF.

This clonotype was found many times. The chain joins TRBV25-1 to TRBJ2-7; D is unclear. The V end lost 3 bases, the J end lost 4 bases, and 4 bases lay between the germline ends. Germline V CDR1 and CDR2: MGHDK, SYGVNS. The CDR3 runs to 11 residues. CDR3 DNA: TGTGCCAGCAGTGATGGGTACGAGCAGTACTTC. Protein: CASSDGYEQYF.

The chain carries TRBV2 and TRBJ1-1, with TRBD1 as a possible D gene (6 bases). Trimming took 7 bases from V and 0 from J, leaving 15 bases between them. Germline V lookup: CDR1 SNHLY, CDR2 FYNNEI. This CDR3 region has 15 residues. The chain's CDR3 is CASTLRGGLNTEAFF. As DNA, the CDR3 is TGTGCCAGCACCCTGAGGGGGGGTTTGAACACTGAAGCTTTCTTT.

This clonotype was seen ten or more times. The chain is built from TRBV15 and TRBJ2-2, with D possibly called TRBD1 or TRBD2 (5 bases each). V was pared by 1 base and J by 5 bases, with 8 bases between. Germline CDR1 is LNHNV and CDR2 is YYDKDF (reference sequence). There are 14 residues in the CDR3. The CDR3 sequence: CATSRGDATGELFF. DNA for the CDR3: TGTGCCACCAGCAGAGGGGACGCGACCGGGGAGCTGTTTTTT.

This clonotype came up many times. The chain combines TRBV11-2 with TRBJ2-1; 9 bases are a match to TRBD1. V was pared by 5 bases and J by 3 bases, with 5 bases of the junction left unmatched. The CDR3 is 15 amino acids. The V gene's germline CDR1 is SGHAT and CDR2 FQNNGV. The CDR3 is CASSAGTGIYNEQFF. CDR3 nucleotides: TGTGCCAGCAGCGCCGGGACAGGGATCTACAATGAGCAGTTCTTC. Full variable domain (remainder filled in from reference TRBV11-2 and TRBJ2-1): EAGVAQSPRYKIIEKRQSVAFWCNPISGHATLYWYQQILGQGPKLLIQFQNNGVVDDSQLPKDRFSAERLKGVDSTLKIQPAKLEDSAVYLCASSAGTGIYNEQFFGPGTRLTVL.

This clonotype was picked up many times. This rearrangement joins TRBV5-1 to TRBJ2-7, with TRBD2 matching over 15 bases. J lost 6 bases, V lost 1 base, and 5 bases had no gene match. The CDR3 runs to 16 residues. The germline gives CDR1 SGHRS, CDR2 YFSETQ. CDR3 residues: CASSLTGTSGRTEQYF. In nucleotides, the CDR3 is TGCGCCAGCAGCTTGACTGGGACTAGCGGGAGGACCGAGCAGTACTTC.

The CDR3 DNA follows: TGCGCCAGCAGCTTGAACCAGCAAGAGACCCAGTACTTC. Translation gives CASSLNQQETQYF. This chain links TRBV5-1 with TRBJ2-5, with D uncertain. Deletions cut 1 base from V and 2 bases from J, with 6 bases between. The V gene's germline CDR1 is SGHRS and CDR2 YFSETQ. This CDR3 contains 13 residues.

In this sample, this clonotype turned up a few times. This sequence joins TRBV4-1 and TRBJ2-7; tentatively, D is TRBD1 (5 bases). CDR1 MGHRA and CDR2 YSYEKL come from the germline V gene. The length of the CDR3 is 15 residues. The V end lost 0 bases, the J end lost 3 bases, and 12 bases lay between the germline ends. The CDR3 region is CASSQEQQELYEQYF. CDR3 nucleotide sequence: TGCGCCAGCAGCCAAGAACAACAGGAGCTCTACGAGCAGTACTTC.